A single sample gave rise to the 17 T cell receptor beta chains below, sequenced in a study of shared clonotypes between healthy human individuals. Using immunoSEQ multiplex PCR, the repertoire was profiled, and TCRdb retains in-frame clones only, with some absent. The sample includes 2 million or so clones, approximately 95% of them seen just once. Sequences were obtained from naive CD4+ T cells sorted from blood. Subset meaning: CD45RA+ positively selected. The receptors originated from a young man in good health.

The gene calls are TRBV29-1 and TRBJ2-3; 12 bases fit TRBD2. The CDR3 length is 16 residues. The ends lost 4 bases at V and 0 bases at J; junction bases unmatched: 5. Germline-derived CDR1 and CDR2 are SQVTM and ANQGSEA. Written as DNA, the CDR3 is TGCAGCGTTGCCCGGACTAGCGGGACTAGCACAGATACGCAGTATTTT. Protein sequence: CSVARTSGTSTDTQYF.

The chain is built from TRBV6-1 and TRBJ2-1, with D possibly TRBD2 on 6 matching bases. The CDR3 consists of 14 residues. Per the germline V gene, CDR1 is MNHNS and CDR2 is SASEGT. The V end lost 5 bases, the J end lost 7 bases, and 15 bases lay between the germline ends. For the CDR3, the DNA is TGTGCCAGCAGTCGCGCAGGAGGGTTGAATGAGCAGTTCTTC. Residues: CASSRAGGLNEQFF.

J is TRBJ2-7 and V is TRBV2, with 8 bases that match TRBD1. V shed 2 bases, J shed 3 bases, and the junction held 9 bases outside the gene matches. The CDR3 loop spans 16 amino acids. CDR1 and CDR2 (germline): SNHLY, FYNNEI. CDR3 bases: TGTGCCAGCAGTGAATCGGCAGGGGGCCTGTTCTACGAGCAGTACTTC. As protein: CASSESAGGLFYEQYF.

The V call is TRBV19, the J call TRBJ2-5; D perhaps matches TRBD1 (6 bases). The germline gives CDR1 LNHDA, CDR2 SQIVND (reference sequence). With 4 bases removed from V and 4 bases from J, the gap between germline ends came to 16 bases. CDR3 size: 15 residues. Here the CDR3 DNA reads TGTGCCAGTAGTAGAGGACAGTCACCGGCAGAGACCCAGTACTTC. Translation gives CASSRGQSPAETQYF.

The J gene is TRBJ2-1, the V gene TRBV5-1; TRBD1 might be the D (6 bases). Trimming left V 5 bases short and J 9 bases short, with 9 bases between. CDR1 and CDR2 (germline): SGHRS, YFSETQ. The CDR3 contains 11 residues. In DNA, the CDR3 is TGCGCCAGCAGAGGGGGACGTGAGCAGTTCTTC. Translating it yields CASRGGREQFF.

Points on this clone: The same CDR3 also results from other DNA sequences found in this sample. The chain has TRBV5-1 and TRBJ1-3; no definite D call. CDR3 length equals 14 residues. V was shortened by 0 bases and J by 3 bases, with 7 bases between the two germline ends. CDR1 SGHRS and CDR2 YFSETQ come from the germline V gene. CDR3 bases: TGCGCCAGCAGCTTGGTGGGAGGTGGAAACACCATATATTTT. Amino acid sequence: CASSLVGGGNTIYF. Variable domain in full (rest from reference TRBV5-1 and TRBJ1-3): KAGVTQTPRYLIKTRGQQVTLSCSPISGHRSVSWYQQTPGQGLQFLFEYFSETQRNKGNFPGRFSGRQFSNSRSEMNVSTLELGDSALYLCASSLVGGGNTIYFGEGSWLTVV.

V gene TRBV29-1 combines with J gene TRBJ2-7; a possible D gene is TRBD1 (6 bases). Germline V CDR1 and CDR2: SQVTM, ANQGSEA. This CDR3 is built from 14 residues. V was shortened by 7 bases and J by 1 base, with 17 bases between the two germline ends. This chain's CDR3 is CSAQRDIGSYEQYF. The CDR3 bases are TGCAGCGCGCAACGGGACATTGGATCCTACGAGCAGTACTTC.

The rearrangement links TRBV7-9 to TRBJ2-4; perhaps TRBD2 as D (6 bases). Germline V gene sequence: CDR1 SEHNR, CDR2 FQNEAQ (reference sequence). CDR3 length: 14 residues. The ends were cut back, 5 bases at V and 3 bases at J, with 11 bases in the middle. The CDR3 region is CASSLGDFKNIQYF. The DNA of the CDR3 is TGTGCCAGCAGCCTCGGGGACTTCAAAAACATTCAGTACTTC. Full variable domain (outside the CDR3, taken from reference TRBV7-9 and TRBJ2-4): DTGVSQNPRHKITKRGQNVTFRCDPISEHNRLYWYRQTLGQGPEFLTYFQNEAQLEKSRLLSDRFSAERPKGSFSTLEIQRTEQGDSAMYLCASSLGDFKNIQYFGAGTRLSVL.

This clone was recorded once. This sequence joins TRBV28 and TRBJ1-2, with TRBD1 matching over 8 bases. V lost 5 bases, J lost 4 bases, and 9 bases stayed unmatched. The CDR3 totals 15 residues. Germline V gene data show CDR1 as MDHEN and CDR2 as SYDVKM. This chain's CDR3 is CASSPPTGVGYGYTF. The CDR3 DNA sequence: TGTGCCAGCAGTCCCCCGACAGGGGTAGGCTATGGCTACACCTTC.

The chain recombines TRBV30 with TRBJ1-1, with 7 bases fitting TRBD1. V lost 0 bases and J lost 3; bases outside the gene matches: 4. The CDR3 spans 14 residues. The germline gives CDR1 GTSNPN, CDR2 SVGIG (reference sequence). CDR3 protein: CAWSVKGAYTEAFF. The CDR3 bases are TGTGCCTGGAGTGTAAAGGGGGCATACACTGAAGCTTTCTTT. Full variable domain (remainder filled in from reference TRBV30 and TRBJ1-1): SQTIHQWPATLVQPVGSPLSLECTVEGTSNPNLYWYRQAAGRGLQLLFYSVGIGQISSEVPQNLSASRPQDRQFILSSKKLLLSDSGFYLCAWSVKGAYTEAFFGQGTRLTVV.

As to this clone: Other DNA sequences in the sample encode the same CDR3. The chain uses TRBV30 and TRBJ1-4; D is ambiguous. Germline CDR1 reads GTSNPN; CDR2 reads SVGIG (reference sequence). This CDR3 has 14 amino acids. Trimming removed 1 base at V and 1 base at J, with 7 bases between. CDR3 sequence: CAWSEGGTNEKLFF. For the CDR3, the DNA is TGTGCCTGGAGTGAAGGAGGAACTAATGAAAAACTGTTTTTT.

The gene calls are TRBV10-1 and TRBJ2-5, with D maybe TRBD1 (5 bases). The germline V gene encodes CDR1 WNHNN and CDR2 SYGVQD (reference sequence). The CDR3 length is 12 residues. The V gene lost 7 bases and the J gene lost 2 bases, with 8 bases spanning the gap. CDR3 residues: CASTYRQETQYF. The DNA of the CDR3 is TGCGCCAGCACGTACAGGCAAGAGACCCAGTACTTC.

CDR3 in amino acids: CASSLQGFSSPLHF. The CDR3 DNA follows: TGTGCCAGCAGCTTACAAGGGTTTAGTTCACCCCTCCACTTT. The chain combines TRBV11-2 with TRBJ1-6; D is ambiguous. CDR3 length: 14 amino acids. The germline CDR1 and CDR2 sequences are SGHAT and FQNNGV. V gave up 2 bases and J gave up 9 bases, with 11 bases separating them.

The rearrangement joins TRBV7-9 to TRBJ2-6; TRBD1 agrees at 8 bases. The CDR3 consists of 17 residues. CDR1 is SEHNR, CDR2 FQNEAQ, per germline (reference sequence). The V gene end was trimmed by 5 bases and the J gene end by 0 bases; junction bases not matched to a gene: 6. The CDR3 DNA follows: TGTGCCAGCAGCCATGGGACAGGCCTCTCTGGGGCCAACGTCCTGACTTTC. Its translation is CASSHGTGLSGANVLTF.

The chain uses TRBV10-3 and TRBJ1-1; TRBD1 matches at 8 bases. J gave up 8 bases and V 6 bases, and 8 bases lay outside the gene matches. Per the germline V gene, CDR1 is ENHRY and CDR2 is SYGVKD. CDR3 length: 13 amino acids. The CDR3 sequence: CAISLDRGKEAFF. The DNA of the CDR3 is TGTGCCATCAGCCTCGACAGGGGTAAAGAAGCTTTCTTT.

V gene TRBV6-5 combines with J gene TRBJ2-7, with 11 positions matching TRBD1. The CDR3 has 15 amino acids. Per the germline V gene, CDR1 is MNHEY and CDR2 is SVGAGI. The ends lost 6 bases at V and 3 bases at J; junction bases unmatched: 7. For the CDR3, the DNA is TGTGCCAGCAGCGGACAGGGGGCGAACGACTACGAGCAGTACTTC. It translates to CASSGQGANDYEQYF.

The chain employs TRBV10-1 and TRBJ2-7; D call uncertain. Germline values: CDR1 WNHNN, CDR2 SYGVQD (reference sequence). Trimming took 0 bases from V and 6 from J, leaving 9 bases between them. The CDR3 runs to 13 residues. The CDR3 region has the DNA TGCGCCAGCAGTGAGTCGCCGCAGGTCGAGCAGTACTTC. This codes for CASSESPQVEQYF.